The 15 T cell receptor beta chains below come from one sample, sequenced in a study of cytomegalovirus exposure and HLA in healthy donors. The PCR employed 60 Vbeta primers together with 13 Jbeta primers. TCRdb's table, derived via immunoSEQ multiplex PCR, lists solely in-frame clones and lacks some. Among 100,000 or so clones, 81% were seen once, and the ten largest hold roughly 5.1%. The sequenced sample was PBMCs. All receptors derive from a middle-aged man in good health and CMV-seropositive.

The chain couples TRBV30 to TRBJ1-4; D possibly corresponds to TRBD1 (6 bases). CDR1 is GTSNPN and CDR2 is SVGIG in the germline V gene (reference sequence). The length of the CDR3 is 17 residues. V was trimmed by 1 base and J by 5 bases, leaving 20 bases between them. In DNA, the CDR3 is TGTGCCTGGAGTGGGACAGCCACACGAGTCAAAAATGAAAAACTGTTTTTT. It encodes CAWSGTATRVKNEKLFF.

The chain employs TRBV27 and TRBJ2-7; D is perhaps TRBD2 (5 bases). The V end lost 3 bases, the J end lost 6 bases, and 12 bases lay between the germline ends. Germline CDR1 and CDR2: MNHEY and SMNVEV (reference sequence). This CDR3 has 13 residues. Here the CDR3 reads CASSLTPRGEQYF. The DNA for the CDR3 is TGTGCCAGCAGTTTGACCCCCCGGGGCGAGCAGTACTTC.

This chain links TRBV10-1 with TRBJ2-1, with D perhaps TRBD1 (6 bases). The CDR3 consists of 16 residues. The germline CDR1 and CDR2 sequences are WNHNN and SYGVQD (reference sequence). Trimming removed 4 bases from V and 4 bases from J, with 17 bases in between. The CDR3 nucleotides are TGCGCCAGCAGTGGGAGTAGGGGGACCCAGTACAATGAGCAGTTCTTC. This gives the protein CASSGSRGTQYNEQFF.

The genes are TRBV5-1 and TRBJ2-3, with D unresolved. V lost 4 bases, J lost 4 bases, and 10 bases lay in between. This CDR3 has 13 residues. CDR1 and CDR2 from the germline V gene are SGHRS and YFSETQ. CDR3 loop: CASSATSSDTQYF. The CDR3 nucleotides are TGCGCCAGCAGCGCTACGAGTTCAGATACGCAGTATTTT.

This chain uses TRBV27 with TRBJ2-2, with D tentatively TRBD1 (6 bases). Germline loops: CDR1 MNHEY, CDR2 SMNVEV (reference sequence). V gave up 3 bases and J gave up 0 bases, with 8 bases separating them. The CDR3 sequence is 15 residues long. CDR3 nucleotide sequence: TGTGCCAGCAGTTTCTGGGACACGAACACCGGGGAGCTGTTTTTT. Protein: CASSFWDTNTGELFF.

The chain combines TRBV5-4 with TRBJ2-7, with D possibly matching TRBD2 (6 bases). V was clipped by 4 bases and J by 3 bases, with 11 bases between them. The CDR3 sequence is 13 residues long. Germline CDR1 reads SGHNT; CDR2 reads YYREEE (reference sequence). The CDR3 nucleotides are TGTGCCAGCAGCCCCCAGGGAGGCTACGAGCAGTACTTC. Translating gives CASSPQGGYEQYF.

The rearrangement joins TRBV5-1 to TRBJ2-2, with 9 bases fitting TRBD1. V was pared by 2 bases and J by 3 bases, with 2 bases of the junction left unmatched. This CDR3 region has 15 residues. Germline CDR1 reads SGHRS; CDR2 reads YFSETQ. Here the CDR3 DNA reads TGCGCCAGCAGCTTACAGGGGGCAGACACCGGGGAGCTGTTTTTT. This gives the protein CASSLQGADTGELFF. The full variable domain, in which reference TRBV5-1 and TRBJ2-2 provide the parts outside the CDR3, is KAGVTQTPRYLIKTRGQQVTLSCSPISGHRSVSWYQQTPGQGLQFLFEYFSETQRNKGNFPGRFSGRQFSNSRSEMNVSTLELGDSALYLCASSLQGADTGELFFGEGSRLTVL.

The chain is built from TRBV9 and TRBJ2-1, with 8 bases fitting TRBD1. The CDR3 has 19 residues. V shed 0 bases and J 1 base; nucleotides not matched to a gene: 12. Germline V gene lookup returns CDR1 SGDLS and CDR2 YYNGEE. The CDR3: CASSVVSGGAVWSYNEQFF. CDR3 in DNA: TGTGCCAGCAGCGTAGTCTCAGGGGGCGCGGTATGGTCCTACAATGAGCAGTTCTTC.

The V gene is TRBV28, the J gene TRBJ1-1; TRBD1 agrees at 7 bases. CDR1 and CDR2 (germline): MDHEN, SYDVKM. Losses at the gene ends were 5 bases for V and 6 bases for J; bases not matched to a gene: 12. The CDR3 spans 15 residues. CDR3: CASSGTGTASAEAFF. The DNA for the CDR3 is TGTGCCAGCAGTGGTACCGGGACAGCAAGCGCTGAAGCTTTCTTT. Based on the CDR3 plus reference TRBV28 and TRBJ1-1, the full variable domain is DVKVTQSSRYLVKRTGEKVFLECVQDMDHENMFWYRQDPGLGLRLIYFSYDVKMKEKGDIPEGYSVSREKKERFSLILESASTNQTSMYLCASSGTGTASAEAFFGQGTRLTVV.

The rearrangement uses TRBV2 and TRBJ1-3, with D perhaps TRBD1 (5 bases). Per the germline V gene, CDR1 is SNHLY and CDR2 is FYNNEI. The CDR3 is 15 amino acids. V dropped 5 bases and J dropped 0 bases, with 11 bases sitting between them. CDR3 nucleotides: TGTGCCAGCAGTATCGCAGACAGCTCTGGAAACACCATATATTTT. It specifies CASSIADSSGNTIYF.

This sequence joins TRBV11-2 and TRBJ2-7; perhaps TRBD2 as D (5 bases). V was shortened by 1 base and J by 3 bases, with 16 bases between the two germline ends. Germline loops: CDR1 SGHAT, CDR2 FQNNGV. The CDR3 consists of 16 residues. CDR3: CASSLVSAAGRYEQYF. As DNA, the CDR3 is TGTGCCAGCAGCTTAGTTTCAGCGGCTGGGCGCTACGAGCAGTACTTC.

The rearrangement uses TRBV4-1 and TRBJ1-5; 7 nucleotides align to TRBD1. Germline-derived CDR1 and CDR2 are MGHRA and YSYEKL. After removal of 0 bases from V and 3 bases from J, the junction contained 5 bases not matched to a gene. The CDR3 contains 16 residues. The CDR3 sequence: CASSQDHRGPNQPQHF. CDR3 nucleotide sequence: TGCGCCAGCAGCCAAGATCACAGGGGACCCAATCAGCCCCAGCATTTT.

The chain uses TRBV2 and TRBJ1-1; D remains unclear. V was pared by 1 base and J by 10 bases, with 7 bases between. CDR3 length equals 11 residues. CDR1 is SNHLY, CDR2 FYNNEI, per germline. CDR3 coding DNA: TGTGCCAGCAGTGAAGGGGCTGGAGCTTTCTTT. Translating gives CASSEGAGAFF.

This clone occurred a few times. CDR3 in amino acids: CASSSTGLGTDTQYF. CDR3 DNA: TGCGCCAGCAGCTCGACAGGGCTCGGCACAGATACGCAGTATTTT. The gene calls are TRBV5-1 and TRBJ2-3; 7 bases line up with TRBD1. This CDR3 has 15 amino acids. The trim removed 3 bases at V and 1 base at J, leaving 5 bases unmatched. Germline V CDR1 and CDR2: SGHRS, YFSETQ.

The table lists this clone with a count of one. V gene TRBV6-6 combines with J gene TRBJ1-2; 12 nucleotides agree with TRBD1. From germline, CDR1 is MNHNY and CDR2 SVGAGI (reference sequence). The CDR3 extends over 12 amino acids. Trimming cost V 11 bases and J 7 bases; bases outside gene matches: 5. The CDR3 bases are TGTGCCTCGGGACAGGGGGCCGGTGGCTACACCTTC. Translation gives CASGQGAGGYTF.